This T cell receptor (beta chain) derives from a study of T cell changes during pregnancy in multiple sclerosis. The method was immunoSEQ multiplex PCR; TCRdb's version includes in-frame clones alone and lacks a portion of them. In the table there are some 60,000 clones, around 92% of which are singletons. Germline loops: CDR1 MDHEN, CDR2 SYDVKM. The CDR3 covers 13 residues. Trimming pared 6 bases from V and 2 bases from J, leaving 11 bases between. The clonotype was recovered from a female donor in good health, enrolled as a control in a pregnancy study. The rearrangement links TRBV28 to TRBJ2-7, with D maybe TRBD1 (6 bases). The sequences come from peripheral blood, collected in the second trimester of pregnancy. CDR3 region: CASSQGLAYEQYF. In nucleotides, the CDR3 is TGTGCCAGCAGCCAGGGGTTAGCCTACGAGCAGTACTTC.